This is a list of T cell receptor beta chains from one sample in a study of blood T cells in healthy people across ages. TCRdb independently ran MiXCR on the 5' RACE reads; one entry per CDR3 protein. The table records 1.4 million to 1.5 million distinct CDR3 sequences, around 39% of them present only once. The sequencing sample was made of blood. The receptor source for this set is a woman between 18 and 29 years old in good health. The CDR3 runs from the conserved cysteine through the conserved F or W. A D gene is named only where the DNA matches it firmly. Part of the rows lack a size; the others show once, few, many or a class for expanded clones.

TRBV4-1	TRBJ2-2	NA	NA	TGCGCCAGCAGCCGGACCGGATTTAGAGCGGGTGCCACCGGGGAGCTGTTTTTT	CASSRTGFRAGATGELFF
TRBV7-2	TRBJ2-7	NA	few	TGTGCCAGCAGCTTAGGAGCAGCGGGCCTCTCCTACGAGCAGTACTTC	CASSLGAAGLSYEQYF
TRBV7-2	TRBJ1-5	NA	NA	TGTGCCAGCAGTTCCCACAGTACTGATCAGCCCCAGCATTTT	CASSSHSTDQPQHF
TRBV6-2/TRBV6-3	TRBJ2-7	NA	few	TGTGCCAGCAGTTACTCTTACCGGGACGGATCCTACGAGCAGTACTTC	CASSYSYRDGSYEQYF
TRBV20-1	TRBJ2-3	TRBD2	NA	TGCAGTGCCCTACTAGCGAACACAGATACGCAGTATTTT	CSALLANTDTQYF
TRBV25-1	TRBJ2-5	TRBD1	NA	TGTGCCAGCAGTGACCCAGGGGGCGCGGAGACCCAGTACTTC	CASSDPGGAETQYF
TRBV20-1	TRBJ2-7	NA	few	TGCAGTGCTCCGAGGAGGAGCGCCTACGAGCAGTACTTC	CSAPRRSAYEQYF
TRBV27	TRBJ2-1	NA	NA	TGTGCCAGCAGCCCATCCCAGGGGGGCTACAATGAGCAGTTCTTC	CASSPSQGGYNEQFF
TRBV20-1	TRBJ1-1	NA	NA	TGCAGTGCTCGTCCTGAGGGGAATGCTGAAGCTTTCTTT	CSARPEGNAEAFF
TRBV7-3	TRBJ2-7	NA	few	TGTGCCAGCAGCTTTGGACTTAGTCCGACCTACGAGCAGTACTTC	CASSFGLSPTYEQYF
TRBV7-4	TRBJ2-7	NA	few	TGTGCCAGCAGCCAGGAGGACAGAAAAAGCTCCTACGAGCAGTACTTC	CASSQEDRKSSYEQYF
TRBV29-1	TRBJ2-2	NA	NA	TGCAGCGTTCGTCGTCAGGGAAACACCGGGGAGCTGTTTTTT	CSVRRQGNTGELFF
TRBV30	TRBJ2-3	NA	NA	TGTGCTTGTGGGCGGGGCCGCGTCACAGATACGCAGTATTTT	CACGRGRVTDTQYF
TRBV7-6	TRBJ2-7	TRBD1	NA	TGTGCCAGCAGCTTAGAAGGGACAGGGGGTGGCGAGCAGTACTTC	CASSLEGTGGGEQYF
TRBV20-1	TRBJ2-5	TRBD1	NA	TGCAGTGCTCGCCCGCCCGGGGGACAGGTTTTTGGAATACACAATGAGCAGTACTTC	CSARPPGGQVFGIHNEQYF
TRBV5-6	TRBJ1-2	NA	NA	TGTGCCAGCAGCTTGCGGCCGCGCCGCGACTATGGCTACACCTTC	CASSLRPRRDYGYTF
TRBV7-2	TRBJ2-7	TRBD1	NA	TGTGCCAGCAGCTTAGCACAGGGGCGCGACGAGCAGTACTTC	CASSLAQGRDEQYF
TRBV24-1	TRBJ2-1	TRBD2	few	TGTGCCACCAGTGATCGACTAGCGGGGGGCTCCTACAATGAGCAGTTCTTC	CATSDRLAGGSYNEQFF
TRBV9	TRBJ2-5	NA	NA	TGTGCCAGCAGCGGGCTCAAACAAGAGACCCAGTACTTC	CASSGLKQETQYF
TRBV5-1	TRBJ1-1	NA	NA	TGCGCCAGTGATGCGGAGGCAGGAACGAACACTGAAGCTTTCTTT	CASDAEAGTNTEAFF
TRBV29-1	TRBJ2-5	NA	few	TGCAGCGTTGAAGACGGCAGGGGAAGAGAGACCCAGTACTTC	CSVEDGRGRETQYF
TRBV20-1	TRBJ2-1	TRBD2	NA	TGCAGTGCCCACAGAGCGGGAGGAGACAATGAGCAGTTCTTC	CSAHRAGGDNEQFF
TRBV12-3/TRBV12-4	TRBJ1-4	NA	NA	TGTGCCAGCAGTTTGAGGGTATTGGGGGGGATGGCGTCGCGAGAAAAACTGTTTTTT	CASSLRVLGGMASREKLFF
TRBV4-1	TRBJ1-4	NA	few	TGCGCCAGCAGCCAGTCAGGGACCGCTAATGAAAAACTGTTTTTT	CASSQSGTANEKLFF
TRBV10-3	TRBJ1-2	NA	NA	TGTGCCATCAACGGGGGGGACTATGGCTACACCTTC	CAINGGDYGYTF
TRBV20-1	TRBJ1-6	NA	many	TGCAGTGCTAGAGTGCGGGGAGGGAATAATTCACCCCTCCACTTT	CSARVRGGNNSPLHF
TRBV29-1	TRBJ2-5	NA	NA	TGCAGCGTTGGACATTTGCAAGAGACCCAGTACTTC	CSVGHLQETQYF
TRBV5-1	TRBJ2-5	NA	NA	TGCGCCAGCAGCTTCGAGGGAACAGAGACCCAGTACTTC	CASSFEGTETQYF
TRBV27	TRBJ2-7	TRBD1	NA	TGTGCCAGCACCTCCGGGACAGGATACGAGCAGTACTTC	CASTSGTGYEQYF
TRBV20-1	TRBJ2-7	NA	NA	TGCAGTGCTAGAGATCCAGGGGCCATATACGAGCAGTACTTC	CSARDPGAIYEQYF
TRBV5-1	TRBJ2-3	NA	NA	TGCGCCAGCAGCTTGACCGGGAGCCTCGTACCCACAGATACGCAGTATTTT	CASSLTGSLVPTDTQYF
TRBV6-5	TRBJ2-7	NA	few	TGTGCCAGCAGTTACTCTACAGGACGGAGCGAGCAGTACTTC	CASSYSTGRSEQYF